This T cell receptor (beta chain) is drawn from a study of OX40 agonist ivuxolimab in advanced cancers. Findings of the study overall: With doses of 0.1 to 3.0 mg/kg, CD4+ and CD8+ blood T cells had undergone clonal expansion by week 6.

TCRdb's table, derived via immunoSEQ multiplex PCR, lists solely in-frame clones and lacks some. The data contain more than 75,000 clones, about 85% of them singletons. This clone has more than one count but fewer than ten. Antigen unknown. Deletions cut 1 base from V and 9 bases from J, with 13 bases between. The CDR3 is 14 amino acids. Germline assignment: CDR1 SGHDT and CDR2 YYEEEE. The sequence derives from an adult with an advanced solid tumor such as melanoma, head and neck, liver or kidney cancer. The chain recombines TRBV5-6 with TRBJ1-4, with D perhaps TRBD1 (5 bases). Material: CD4+ or CD8+ T cells sorted from blood, obtained in a trial of the OX40 agonist ivuxolimab. CDR3 in DNA: TGTGCCAGCAGCTTGATTGGAGCAGGGAAAAAACTGTTTTTT. As protein: CASSLIGAGKKLFF.